This T cell receptor (beta chain) stems from a study of cytomegalovirus exposure and HLA in healthy donors. The PCR used 60 Vbeta and 13 Jbeta primers. TCRdb's table, derived via immunoSEQ multiplex PCR, lists solely in-frame clones and lacks some. The repertoire holds approximately 300,000 clones, with roughly 86% as singletons. Germline V gene data show CDR1 as LGHNA and CDR2 as YSLEER. The length of the CDR3 is 14 residues. The trim removed 4 bases at V and 5 bases at J, leaving 5 bases unmatched. The material sequenced was PBMCs. The receptor was isolated from a woman aged 40 to 50 in good health and CMV-seropositive. The rearrangement links TRBV4-3 to TRBJ2-7; 10 bases fit TRBD1. The CDR3 protein is CASSPGTGEDEQYF. CDR3 in DNA: TGCGCCAGCAGCCCCGGGACAGGGGAAGACGAGCAGTACTTC.